The present T cell receptor (beta chain) was sequenced within a study of blood T cell repertoires in COVID-19 (dated by TCRdb to the early 2020s). Notes on the research overall: Collaborator samples came from the United States, Italy and Spain and covered acute and convalescent phases of COVID-19. The material from the prospective study consisted of cDNA or gDNA derived from T cells, B-cell-depleted T cells, or PBMCs. Deeply sampled blood TCRbeta repertoires from subjects exposed to, actively infected with, or recovered from COVID-19 were included in the dataset. The repertoires were released in a freely available public database intended as a resource for research on the immune response to SARS-CoV-2. The samples were drawn from the first 160 participants of the ongoing ImmuneRACE study and from roughly 1,300 subjects provided by 6 global collaborators. A de-identified subject ID, COVID-19 status, age in years and sex were almost always included in the sample metadata. HLA class I and class II types, where available, came from metadata supplied by the sample provider rather than from assay-based typing.

The immunoSEQ Assay, a bias-controlled multiplex PCR, was used to amplify TCRbeta CDR3 regions from genomic DNA. As for the authors' bioinformatics: Nucleated cell counts per sample were estimated from amplification of reference gene primers within the assay. To quantify the absolute abundance of each unique TCRbeta CDR3 rearrangement, sequence reads were collapsed and filtered. For each sample, productive Simpson clonality was calculated by taking the square root of Simpson's diversity index across productive rearrangements. The source is immuneACCESS, and TCRdb retained only in-frame sequences with V and J called. Part of the clones is not carried over; for the studies checked, unresolved V genes explain less than half of this, and the remainder is unexplained. V and J calls and clone size are copied from that table; D and trimming were computed from the DNA. This sample has approximately 46,000 clones in its table, and around 85% of those were observed once. Jointly, the top ten make up 9% to 15% of the sample.

Study-wide findings and limitations: The amount of clinical and demographic metadata varied by source and participant and was provided uncurated.

Spanning cysteine to phenylalanine, the CDR3 consists of 14 amino acids. Left in the record is the CDR3 DNA by itself, 42 bases read in frame from the first base. Based on the germline V gene (reference sequence), the CDR1 and CDR2 sequences are SEHNR and FQNEAQ. The V and J ends are trimmed by 1 base and 8 bases, leaving 12 bases between them. The collaborating institutions used their own protocols to collect whole blood in K2EDTA tubes. For TCRbeta analysis, collaborators shipped samples in one of three forms: frozen whole blood, isolated PBMCs, or DNA extracted from either of those sample types. Concerning this clone: It has no known antigen specificity. Base-call qualities are not available, and no considerably larger clone is one nucleotide away.

This clonotype was sampled from a human donor in a cohort sampled during active COVID-19. The chain uses TRBV7-9 and TRBJ1-5; TRBD1 could be the D gene, as 5 bases match. The sequenced sample was peripheral blood. In nucleotides, the sequence is TGTGCCAGCAGCTTAGGGGGCCCATATGAGCCCCAGCATTTT. This translates into CASSLGGPYEPQHF. Outside the CDR3, residues come from the reference TRBV7-9 and TRBJ1-5 proteins, so the full variable domain is: DTGVSQNPRHKITKRGQNVTFRCDPISEHNRLYWYRQTLGQGPEFLTYFQNEAQLEKSRLLSDRFSAERPKGSFSTLEIQRTEQGDSAMYLCASSLGGPYEPQHFGDGTRLSIL.